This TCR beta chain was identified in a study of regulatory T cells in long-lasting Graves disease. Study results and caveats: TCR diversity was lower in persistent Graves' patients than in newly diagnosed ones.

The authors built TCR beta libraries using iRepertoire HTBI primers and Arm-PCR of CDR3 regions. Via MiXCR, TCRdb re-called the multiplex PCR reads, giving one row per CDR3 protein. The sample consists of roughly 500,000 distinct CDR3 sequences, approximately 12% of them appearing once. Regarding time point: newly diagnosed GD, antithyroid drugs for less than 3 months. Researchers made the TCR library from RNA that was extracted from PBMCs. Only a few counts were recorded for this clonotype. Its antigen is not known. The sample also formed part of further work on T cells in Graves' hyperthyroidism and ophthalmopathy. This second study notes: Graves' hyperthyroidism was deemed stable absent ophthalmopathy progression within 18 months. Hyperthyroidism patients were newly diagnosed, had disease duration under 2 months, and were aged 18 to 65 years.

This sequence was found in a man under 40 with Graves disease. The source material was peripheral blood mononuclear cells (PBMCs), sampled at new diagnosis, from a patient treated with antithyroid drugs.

CDR3 sequence (DNA): TGTGCCACCCACAGACGGGACTACGAGGAGGGGCAGTACTTC. Translated: CATHRRDYEEGQYF. V is TRBV6-1 and J is TRBJ2-7, with TRBD2 matching over 7 bases. The ends lost 10 bases at V and 9 bases at J; junction bases unmatched: 18. CDR3 length: 14 amino acids. Germline V gene lookup returns CDR1 MNHNS and CDR2 SASEGT.